This T cell receptor (beta chain) stems from a study of Graves' ophthalmopathy and Graves' hyperthyroidism. General study results and limits: Ophthalmopathy could be told apart from stable hyperthyroidism by a 13-signature model (about 88% sensitivity, around 81% specificity). Also, most clonotypes expanded in the thyroid above 0.001 frequency appeared in blood.

Having ophthalmopathy, the donors showed moderate-to-severe activity, CAS ≥3 and NOSPECS ≥4, with disease lasting under 3 months. Diagnosis relied on clinical symptoms, serum thyroxine, TRAb, thyroid ultrasound and orbital computed tomography. This clonotype came up a few times. The antigen is undetermined. CDR1 and CDR2 (germline): MNHNS, SASEGT. There are 13 residues in the CDR3. The germline V and J ends were trimmed by 7 bases and 7 bases, with 11 bases remaining between them. RNA transcripts were the source from which TCR beta CDR3 regions were amplified. RT-PCR in the first round used HTBI primers; a second-round multiplex PCR followed. TCRdb fed the multiplex PCR reads into MiXCR, producing one record per CDR3 protein. The table includes roughly 480,000 distinct CDR3 sequences, 13% to 15% detected once.

Sequencing was carried out using blood. J is TRBJ1-6 and V is TRBV6-1; D not certain. This sequence originates from a woman aged 25 to 45 with Graves' ophthalmopathy. In DNA, the CDR3 is TGTGCCAGCAAAACGTCACAGAATTCACCCCTCCACTTT. This encodes CASKTSQNSPLHF.